This T cell receptor (beta chain) was identified in a study of T cells in localized non-small cell lung cancer. TCRdb keeps only in-frame clones here, not all; method: immunoSEQ multiplex PCR. The sample shows some 10,000 clones, approximately 84% of them seen only once. CDR1 and CDR2 from the germline V gene are MDHEN and SYDVKM. V lost 6 bases, J lost 0 bases, and 12 bases lay in between. The CDR3 extends over 15 amino acids. The clonotype comes from a male donor at least 60 years old with stage III lung adenocarcinoma. The V and J genes are TRBV28 and TRBJ1-3; D is unclear. Sequenced here: peripheral blood, sampled before any cancer treatment. The CDR3 reads CASSLDPSSGNTIYF. The CDR3 DNA follows: TGTGCCAGCAGCTTAGATCCGAGCTCTGGAAACACCATATATTTT.